The rows below give T cell receptor beta chains drawn from one sample of a study of cytomegalovirus exposure and HLA in healthy donors. Libraries were prepared by immunoSEQ multiplex PCR; TCRdb keeps only in-frame clonotypes and omits some of them. Here the sample table reports roughly 35,000 clones. The sequenced sample consisted of PBMCs. The source of these receptors is a woman in her 40s in good health and CMV-seropositive. The CDR3 runs from the conserved cysteine through the conserved F or W. The D gene is left open where the match is weak.

CDR3 protein,CDR3 DNA,J gene,V gene,D gene,CDR3 length
CAITATGRNTEAFF,TGTGCCATCACTGCCACAGGGAGGAACACTGAAGCTTTCTTT,TRBJ1-1,TRBV10-3,.,14
CASSLENEQFF,TGTGCCAGCAGCTTGGAGAATGAGCAGTTCTTC,TRBJ2-1,TRBV7-9,.,11
CASSFNGYNEQFF,TGTGCCAGCAGCTTTAACGGTTACAATGAGCAGTTCTTC,TRBJ2-1,TRBV7-3,.,13
CSASLFGTQYF,TGCAGTGCTTCACTATTCGGGACCCAGTACTTC,TRBJ2-5,TRBV20-1,.,11
CASSRWAGGTDTQYF,TGCGCCAGCAGCCGATGGGCGGGAGGGACAGATACGCAGTATTTT,TRBJ2-3,TRBV4-3,TRBD2,15
CASSQGRGGPHQYF,TGCGCCAGCAGCCAAGGGCGGGGAGGGCCGCACCAGTACTTC,TRBJ2-5,TRBV4-1,TRBD2,14
CVRRLRGTVYGYTF,TGTGTCAGAAGGTTGAGGGGGACGGTCTATGGCTACACCTTC,TRBJ1-2,TRBV7-5,.,14
CASSTFTPSNQPQHF,TGTGCCAGTAGTACCTTTACACCGAGCAATCAGCCCCAGCATTTT,TRBJ1-5,TRBV19,.,15
CASSVAPRSYGYTF,TGTGCCAGCAGCGTAGCTCCTCGTAGTTATGGCTACACCTTC,TRBJ1-2,TRBV9,.,14
CASSLAGISEQFF,TGCGCCAGCAGCTTGGCGGGAATCAGTGAGCAGTTCTTC,TRBJ2-1,TRBV5-1,.,13
CASGGRYGYTF,TGTGCCAGCGGTGGGAGGTATGGCTACACCTTC,TRBJ1-2,TRBV6-5,.,11
CSVGTSHSGNEQFF,TGCAGCGTTGGGACTAGCCACTCTGGGAATGAGCAGTTCTTC,TRBJ2-1,TRBV29-1,TRBD2,14
CASSANNQGRKAFF,TGTGCCAGCAGCGCCAACAACCAGGGTAGAAAAGCTTTCTTT,TRBJ1-1,TRBV9,.,14
CASSYSRDSLGHEQYF,TGTGCCAGCAGTTACTCGCGGGACAGCTTAGGCCACGAGCAGTACTTC,TRBJ2-7,TRBV6-5,.,16